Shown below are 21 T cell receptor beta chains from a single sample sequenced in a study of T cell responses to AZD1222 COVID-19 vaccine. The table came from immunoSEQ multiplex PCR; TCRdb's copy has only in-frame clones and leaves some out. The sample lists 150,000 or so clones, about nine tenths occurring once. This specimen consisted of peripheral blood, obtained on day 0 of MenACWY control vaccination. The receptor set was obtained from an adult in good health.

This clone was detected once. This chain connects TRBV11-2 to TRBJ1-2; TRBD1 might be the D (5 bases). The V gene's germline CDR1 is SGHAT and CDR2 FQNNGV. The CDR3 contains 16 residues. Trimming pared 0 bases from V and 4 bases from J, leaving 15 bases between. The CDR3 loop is CASSLDLAGISYGYTF. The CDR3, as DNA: TGTGCCAGCAGCTTAGATCTGGCAGGGATCTCCTATGGCTACACCTTC.

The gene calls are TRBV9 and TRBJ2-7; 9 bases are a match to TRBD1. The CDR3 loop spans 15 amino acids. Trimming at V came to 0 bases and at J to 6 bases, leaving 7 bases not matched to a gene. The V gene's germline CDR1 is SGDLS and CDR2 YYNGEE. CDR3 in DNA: TGTGCCAGCAGCGTAGTAGGACAGGGGCCCGGCGAGCAGTACTTC. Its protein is CASSVVGQGPGEQYF.

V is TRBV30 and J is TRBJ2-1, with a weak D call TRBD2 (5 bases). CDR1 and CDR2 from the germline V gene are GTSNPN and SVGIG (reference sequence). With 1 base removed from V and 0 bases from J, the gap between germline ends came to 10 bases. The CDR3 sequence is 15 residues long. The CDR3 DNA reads TGTGCCTGGAGTGATCTAGCCCGCTCCTACAATGAGCAGTTCTTC. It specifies CAWSDLARSYNEQFF. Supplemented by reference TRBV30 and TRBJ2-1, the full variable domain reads SQTIHQWPATLVQPVGSPLSLECTVEGTSNPNLYWYRQAAGRGLQLLFYSVGIGQISSEVPQNLSASRPQDRQFILSSKKLLLSDSGFYLCAWSDLARSYNEQFFGPGTRLTVL.

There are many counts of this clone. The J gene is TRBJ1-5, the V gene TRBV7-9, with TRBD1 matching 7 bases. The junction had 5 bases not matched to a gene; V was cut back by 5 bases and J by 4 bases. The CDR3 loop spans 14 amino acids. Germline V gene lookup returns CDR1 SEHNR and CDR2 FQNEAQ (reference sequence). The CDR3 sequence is CASSQGTVNQPQHF. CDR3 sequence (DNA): TGTGCCAGCAGCCAAGGGACAGTGAATCAGCCCCAGCATTTT.

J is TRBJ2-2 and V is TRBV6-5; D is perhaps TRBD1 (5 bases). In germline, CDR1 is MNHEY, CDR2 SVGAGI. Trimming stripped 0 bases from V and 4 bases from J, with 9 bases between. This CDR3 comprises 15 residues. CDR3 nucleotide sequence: TGTGCCAGCAGTTACTCAGGTGGGGCCACCGGGGAGCTGTTTTTT. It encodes CASSYSGGATGELFF.

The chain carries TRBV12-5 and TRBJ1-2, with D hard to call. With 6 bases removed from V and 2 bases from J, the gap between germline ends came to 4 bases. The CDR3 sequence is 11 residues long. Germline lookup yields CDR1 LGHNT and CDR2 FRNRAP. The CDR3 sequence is CASGGNYGYTF. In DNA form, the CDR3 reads TGTGCTAGTGGGGGGAACTATGGCTACACCTTC.

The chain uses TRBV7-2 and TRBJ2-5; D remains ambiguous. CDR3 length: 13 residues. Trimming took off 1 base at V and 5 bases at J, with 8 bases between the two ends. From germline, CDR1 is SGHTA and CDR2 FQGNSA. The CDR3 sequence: CASSLGERETQYF. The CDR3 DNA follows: TGTGCCAGCAGCTTAGGCGAAAGGGAGACCCAGTACTTC.

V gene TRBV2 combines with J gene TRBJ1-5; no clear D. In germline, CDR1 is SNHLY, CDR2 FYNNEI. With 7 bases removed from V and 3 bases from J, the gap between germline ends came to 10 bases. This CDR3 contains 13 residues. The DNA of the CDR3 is TGTGCCAGCACAGGAGAATTCAATCAGCCCCAGCATTTT. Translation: CASTGEFNQPQHF.

For the CDR3, the DNA is TGTGCCAGCAGTTACTCGGGACGGTTGAACACTGAAGCTTTCTTT. This translates into CASSYSGRLNTEAFF. The V and J genes are TRBV6-5 and TRBJ1-1; D might be TRBD1 (5 bases). The CDR3 length is 15 residues. Trimming pared 0 bases from V and 0 bases from J, leaving 8 bases between. Per germline, CDR1 MNHEY and CDR2 SVGAGI.

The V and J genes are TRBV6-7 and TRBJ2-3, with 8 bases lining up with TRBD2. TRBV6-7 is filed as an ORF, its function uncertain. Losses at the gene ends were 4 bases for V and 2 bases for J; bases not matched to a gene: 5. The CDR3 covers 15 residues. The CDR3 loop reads CASSSRGGATDTQYF. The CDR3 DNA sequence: TGTGCCAGCAGTTCCCGGGGGGGGGCCACAGATACGCAGTATTTT.

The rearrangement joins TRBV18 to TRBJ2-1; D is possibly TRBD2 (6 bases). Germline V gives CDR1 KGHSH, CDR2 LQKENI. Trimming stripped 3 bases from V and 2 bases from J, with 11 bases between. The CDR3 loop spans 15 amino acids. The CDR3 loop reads CASSPGSSAYNEQFF. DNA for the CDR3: TGTGCCAGCTCACCCGGGAGCTCTGCCTACAATGAGCAGTTCTTC.

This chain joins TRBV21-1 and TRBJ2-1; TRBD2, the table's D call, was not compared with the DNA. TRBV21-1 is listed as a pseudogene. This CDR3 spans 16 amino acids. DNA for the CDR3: TGTGCCAGCATCCAACTTAGCGGGAGAGCACCCAATGAGCAGTTCTTC. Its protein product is CASIQLSGRAPNEQFF.

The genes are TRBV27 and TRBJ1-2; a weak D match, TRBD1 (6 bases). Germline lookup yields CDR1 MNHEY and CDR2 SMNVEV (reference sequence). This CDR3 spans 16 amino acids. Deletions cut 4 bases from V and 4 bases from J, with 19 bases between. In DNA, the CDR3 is TGTGCCAGCAGTTCTTGGGGGCACCCTTCTGCCTATGGCTACACCTTC. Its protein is CASSSWGHPSAYGYTF.

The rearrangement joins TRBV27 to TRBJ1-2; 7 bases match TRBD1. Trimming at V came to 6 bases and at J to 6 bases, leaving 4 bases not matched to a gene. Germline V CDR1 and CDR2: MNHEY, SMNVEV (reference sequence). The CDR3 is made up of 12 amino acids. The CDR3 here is CASSPGGHGYTF. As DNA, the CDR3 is TGTGCCAGCAGCCCAGGGGGTCATGGCTACACCTTC.

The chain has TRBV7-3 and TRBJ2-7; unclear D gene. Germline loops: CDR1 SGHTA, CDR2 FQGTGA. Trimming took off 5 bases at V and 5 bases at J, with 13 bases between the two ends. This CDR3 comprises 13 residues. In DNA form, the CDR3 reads TGTGCCAGCAGCCAAGGAGCTGGCAACGAGCAGTACTTC. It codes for CASSQGAGNEQYF.

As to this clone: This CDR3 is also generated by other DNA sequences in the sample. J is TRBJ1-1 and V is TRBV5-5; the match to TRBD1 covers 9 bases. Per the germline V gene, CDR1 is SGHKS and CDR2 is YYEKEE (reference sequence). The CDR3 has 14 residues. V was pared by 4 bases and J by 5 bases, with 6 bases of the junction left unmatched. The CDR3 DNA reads TGTGCCAGCAGCCAGGGACAGGGAAGAACTGAAGCTTTCTTT. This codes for CASSQGQGRTEAFF.

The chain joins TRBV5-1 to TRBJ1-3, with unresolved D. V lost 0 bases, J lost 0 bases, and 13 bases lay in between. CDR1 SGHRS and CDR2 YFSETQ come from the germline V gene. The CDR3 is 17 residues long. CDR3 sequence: CASSLERSFGSGNTIYF. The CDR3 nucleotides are TGCGCCAGCAGCTTGGAAAGGTCATTCGGCTCTGGAAACACCATATATTTT.

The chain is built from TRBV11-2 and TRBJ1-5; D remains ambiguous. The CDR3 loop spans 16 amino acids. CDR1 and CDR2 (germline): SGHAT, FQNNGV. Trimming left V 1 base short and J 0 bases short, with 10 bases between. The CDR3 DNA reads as TGTGCCAGCAGCTTAGGAACCCGAGCTAGCAATCAGCCCCAGCATTTT. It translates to CASSLGTRASNQPQHF.

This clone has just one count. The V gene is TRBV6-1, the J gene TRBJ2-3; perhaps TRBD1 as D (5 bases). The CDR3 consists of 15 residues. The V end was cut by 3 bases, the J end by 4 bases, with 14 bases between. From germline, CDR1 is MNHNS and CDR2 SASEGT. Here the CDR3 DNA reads TGTGCCAGCAGTGAGAACTACTCAGGGTCAGATACGCAGTATTTT. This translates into CASSENYSGSDTQYF.

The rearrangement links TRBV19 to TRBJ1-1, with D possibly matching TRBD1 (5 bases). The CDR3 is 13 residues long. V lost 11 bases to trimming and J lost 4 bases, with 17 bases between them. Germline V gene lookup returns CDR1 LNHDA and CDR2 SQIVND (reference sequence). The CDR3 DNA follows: TGTGCCGGTTCGTTGGGGACCGGCACTGAAGCTTTCTTT. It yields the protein CAGSLGTGTEAFF.

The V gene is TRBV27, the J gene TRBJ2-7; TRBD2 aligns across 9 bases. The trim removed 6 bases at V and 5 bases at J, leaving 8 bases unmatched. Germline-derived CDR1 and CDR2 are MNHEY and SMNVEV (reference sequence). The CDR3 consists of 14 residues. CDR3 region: CASRPGTSFHEQYF. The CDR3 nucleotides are TGTGCCAGCAGGCCCGGGACTAGCTTCCACGAGCAGTACTTC.